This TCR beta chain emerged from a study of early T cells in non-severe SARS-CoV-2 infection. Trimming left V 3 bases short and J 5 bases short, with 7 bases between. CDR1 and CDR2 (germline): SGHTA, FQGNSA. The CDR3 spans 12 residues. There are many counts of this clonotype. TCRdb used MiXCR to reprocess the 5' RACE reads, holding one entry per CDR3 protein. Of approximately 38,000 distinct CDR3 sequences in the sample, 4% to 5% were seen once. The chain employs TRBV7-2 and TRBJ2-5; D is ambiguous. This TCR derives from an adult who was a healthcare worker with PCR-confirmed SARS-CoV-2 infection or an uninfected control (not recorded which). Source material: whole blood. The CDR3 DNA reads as TGTGCCAGCAGCTTGGCTGCCGAGACCCAGTACTTC. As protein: CASSLAAETQYF.